This T cell receptor beta chain was documented in a study of T cells in Graves' hyperthyroidism and ophthalmopathy (dated 2019 in TCRdb). Regarding the complete study: Peripheral blood samples were taken at initial diagnosis, before any treatment was given. TCR V-J signatures able to tell the groups apart were searched for in a discovery cohort of 90 to 100 patients, of whom around 42 had Graves' ophthalmopathy and about 60 had stable Graves' hyperthyroidism. Prospective prediction of ophthalmopathy was tested in an independent validation cohort consisting of fewer than 20 hyperthyroidism patients and approximately 16 patients who later progressed to ophthalmopathy. The 100 discovery patients were randomly divided into training and test sets at a 7:3 ratio. Following sampling, methimazole starting at 30 mg daily was given to hyperthyroidism patients, and high-dose intravenous methylprednisolone was given to ophthalmopathy patients. TCR Vbeta CDR3 sequencing of some 140 peripheral blood samples (over 40 ophthalmopathy, 75 or so hyperthyroidism and approximately 17 progressor patients) is reported in the paper. Thyroid tissue and blood T-cell repertoires from about six Graves' hyperthyroidism patients were also compared in the study.

Results the study describes overall, beyond this receptor: A model built on a 13 V-J signature distinguished ophthalmopathy from stable hyperthyroidism, reaching roughly 88% sensitivity and about 81% specificity in cross-validation and 80%/75% in testing. Most expanded thyroid clonotypes (frequency above 0.001) were also found in blood, which suggests that blood repertoires may mirror thyroid immune responses. In validation, the model predicted progression to ophthalmopathy with 55% to 71% sensitivity and 72.22% specificity, a median of about 6 months before onset. Sample size was not statistically predetermined, and investigators were not blinded to group allocation.

This clonotype was seen many times. Its binding antigen is unknown. Within one base of it there is no much larger clone, and no base qualities were kept. A patient counted as having stable Graves' hyperthyroidism if no progression to ophthalmopathy occurred over 18 months of follow-up. Hyperthyroidism patients were aged 18 to 65 years and newly diagnosed, with disease duration of less than 2 months. Any patient with an uncontrolled infection, another autoimmune disease, pregnancy or lactation was excluded. Clinical symptoms, serum thyroxine and TRAb, thyroid ultrasound, and orbital computed tomography formed the basis for the diagnoses. PBMCs were separated from roughly 10 ml of fresh peripheral blood using Ficoll-Paque density gradient centrifugation. Trizol reagent was used to extract total RNA, and RNA quality was then checked on an Agilent 2100 Bioanalyzer. Amplification of TCR beta CDR3 regions was carried out from RNA transcripts. The TCR CDR3 was subjected to a first round of RT-PCR using the HTBI primer set and the Qiagen OneStep RT-PCR kit. Libraries were constructed in a second round of multiplex PCR, after which size selection and purification were performed. Sequencing of the libraries was done on an Illumina HiSeq2000 using paired-end 100 bp reads. The paper's data handling went like this. SOAPnuke was used to process the raw data, throwing out any read that contained adapters or uncalled bases, had a mean Phred below 15, or lacked an exact constant-primer or identifier match. High-quality paired reads were merged using COPE v1.2.5, and each unique nucleotide sequence was defined as a clonotype. Clonotypes were aligned to IMGT TRBV, TRBD and TRBJ reference segments using MiTCR v1.1. Only V-J combinations with frequency above 0.0001, covering approximately 99% of repertoires, were analysed. The TCS score was defined as F50 (clonal expansion) divided by E x V (chaos), with BLOSUM62-based TCRdist calculated between CDR3 peptides within each V-J. Welch's t-statistics and random forest reduced 500 to 550 V-J features to some 14, which were used in a naive Bayes classifier (R e1071). The public sequencing data were trimmed at Q25 with fastp and processed into clonotypes with MiXCR by TCRdb, which kept only in-frame beta chains. Rows are unified per CDR3 protein, each entry keeping the most common DNA and genes. These V and J calls derive from TCRdb rather than the authors' analysis. The sample table lists 370,000 or so distinct CDR3 sequences, around 25% of them with a count of one. The ten top clones hold about 73% of the sample.

The sample taken for sequencing was blood. The receptor comes from a middle-aged man with Graves' hyperthyroidism.

CDR3 protein: CASAGLAGGEQFF. The sequenced DNA: TGTGCCAGCGCGGGACTAGCGGGAGGTGAGCAGTTCTTC. The rearranged segments are TRBV7-9 and TRBJ2-1, with 15 bases in between that match TRBD2. The cysteine opens and the phenylalanine closes a CDR3 of 13 amino acids. Only the CDR3 portion is preserved as DNA: 39 bases, with reading frame beginning at the first base. CDR1 and CDR2 were assigned from the germline V gene (reference sequence) as SEHNR and FQNEAQ. Trimmed from V: 8 bases; trimmed from J: 9 bases; junction bases lacking a gene match: 2.